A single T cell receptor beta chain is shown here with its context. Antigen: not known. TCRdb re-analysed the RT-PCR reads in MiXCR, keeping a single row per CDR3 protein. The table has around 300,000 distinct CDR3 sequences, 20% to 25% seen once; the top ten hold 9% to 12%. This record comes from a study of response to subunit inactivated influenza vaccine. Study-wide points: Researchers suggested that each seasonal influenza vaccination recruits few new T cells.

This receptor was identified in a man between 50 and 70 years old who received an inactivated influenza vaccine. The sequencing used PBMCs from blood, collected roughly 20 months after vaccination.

CDR3: CASSVSYDYEQYF. CDR3 in DNA: TGTGCCAGCAGCGTGTCATATGACTACGAGCAGTACTTC. The rearrangement links TRBV7-9 to TRBJ2-7; no reliable D call. The germline CDR1 and CDR2 sequences are SEHNR and FQNEAQ (reference sequence). The CDR3 loop spans 13 amino acids. The ends were cut back, 5 bases at V and 3 bases at J, with 11 bases in the middle.